This T cell receptor beta chain was identified during a study of cytomegalovirus exposure and HLA in healthy donors. Regarding the study as a whole: Likely technical artifact: a cluster of highly shared sequence variants. TCR beta sequences reportedly predicted most subjects' HLA-A and HLA-B alleles accurately. Per a prior analysis, the majority of TCR beta V segments were productive roughly 90% or roughly 30% of the time.

Worth noting for this clone: Its antigen is still unknown.

PCR primers comprised 60 Vbeta and 13 Jbeta primers. Sequencing was performed with immunoSEQ multiplex PCR; in TCRdb, only in-frame clones are kept and a portion is missing. Among 130,000 or so clones listed, roughly 88% were seen once. The CDR3 sequence is 15 residues long. Trimming at V came to 4 bases and at J to 6 bases, leaving 5 bases not matched to a gene. Looked up from germline, CDR1 is LGHNA and CDR2 is YNFKEQ. The J gene is TRBJ2-3, the V gene TRBV4-2; 12 nucleotides agree with TRBD2. The sample comprised PBMCs. The receptor was isolated from a woman between 18 and 29 years old in good health and CMV-seropositive. For the CDR3, the DNA is TGTGCCAGCAGCCCCGGGACTAGCGGGTTCGATACGCAGTATTTT. It translates to CASSPGTSGFDTQYF.